This TCR beta chain derives from a study of CD8 T cells in ankylosing spondylitis. Study findings and constraints: Some motif variants had been reported before (in reactive arthritis synovial fluid and blood). A motif in TCR beta, a set of seven to nine highly homologous variants, appeared characteristic of ankylosing spondylitis blood. The authors found the disease-linked clones to be CD8+ and relatively rare in peripheral blood.

This clonotype was counted ten times or more. No antigen is known for it. Making use of molecular barcodes, quantitative 5'-RACE generated TCR beta libraries. TCRdb fed the 5' RACE reads into MiXCR, producing one record per CDR3 protein. The table records around 340,000 distinct CDR3 sequences, 20% of them present only once. J lost 2 bases, V lost 5 bases, and 3 bases had no gene match. CDR3 size: 15 residues. This sequence was found in a male donor with ankylosing spondylitis or in good health (not recorded which). V is TRBV12-3 or TRBV12-4 and J is TRBJ2-6; 7 bases are a match to TRBD1. The material sequenced was blood, either unsorted or a sorted T cell fraction (not recorded which). CDR3 sequence (DNA): TGTGCCAGCAGTCCCCAGGGGGCTGGGGCCAACGTCCTGACTTTC. Its protein product is CASSPQGAGANVLTF.